The present TCR beta chain was sequenced within a study of cytomegalovirus exposure and HLA in healthy donors. Study findings and constraints: Later analysis associated a missense DCLRE1C variant with TCR beta V- and J-gene trimming.

This CDR3 is built from 16 residues. The germline CDR1 and CDR2 sequences are SGHDN and FVKESK. V dropped 2 bases and J dropped 2; count of bases not matched to a gene: 8. The PCR employed 60 Vbeta primers together with 13 Jbeta primers. Using immunoSEQ multiplex PCR, the repertoire was profiled, and TCRdb retains in-frame clones only, with some absent. Of 110,000 to 150,000 clones in the sample, 65% to 80% were seen once. As regards this clone: The antigen is not known.

J is TRBJ2-7 and V is TRBV14; 8 bases line up with TRBD2. This receptor was identified in a middle-aged woman in good health and CMV-seronegative. The sample was PBMCs. The CDR3 region has the DNA TGTGCCAGCAGCCAATCGTCACTAGCGGCCACCTACGAGCAGTACTTC. Amino acid sequence: CASSQSSLAATYEQYF.